This T cell receptor (beta chain) was profiled in a study of post-analysis software for immune sequencing data. General study results and limits: Multiple sclerosis was associated with a significant reduction in normalized Chao1 diversity relative to controls. Relative to controls, patients had a handful of TRBV segments at higher frequency, with TRBV5-6, TRBV5-1 and TRBV20-1 among these.

The CDR3 contains 11 residues. CDR1 LGHDT and CDR2 YNNKEL come from the germline V gene (reference sequence). In the case of this clonotype: Its antigen is undetermined. This likely reflects a read error, since a far larger clone is one base away.

TCR beta cDNA libraries included unique molecular identifiers. TCRdb called the PCR reads again in MiXCR, with one record for every CDR3 protein. Counted here are roughly 800,000 distinct CDR3 sequences, approximately 30% occurring once; the ten biggest clones make up 0.56%. The chain uses TRBV3-1 and TRBJ2-3; D is ambiguous. The material sequenced was blood. The clonotype originates from a girl aged 10 to 17 with multiple sclerosis. The DNA of the CDR3 is TGTGCCAACAGCCGCACAGATACGCAGTATTTT. Encoded protein: CANSRTDTQYF.